This T cell receptor (beta chain) was retrieved from a study of cytomegalovirus exposure and HLA in healthy donors. Primers included in the PCR were 60 Vbeta and 13 Jbeta primers. Sequencing used immunoSEQ multiplex PCR; TCRdb keeps in-frame clones, though not all of them. The data contain 95,000 to 150,000 clones, approximately 15% of them singletons. The germline V gene has CDR1 MNHNY and CDR2 SVGAGI (reference sequence). V shed 4 bases and J 7 bases; nucleotides not matched to a gene: 5. The CDR3 spans 15 residues. Study results and caveats: Sequencing likely generated an artifact that appeared as a cluster of highly shared sequence variants. TCR beta chains numbering 164 were designated cytomegalovirus-associated.

The table lists this clone with a few counts. The antigen is not known. Sequencing input: PBMCs. The clonotype comes from a woman younger than 35 in good health and CMV-seronegative. The chain carries TRBV6-6 and TRBJ2-2; 11 bases match TRBD1. The CDR3 is CASSSGTGGGGELFF. In DNA form, the CDR3 reads TGTGCCAGCAGTTCCGGGACAGGGGGTGGCGGGGAGCTGTTTTTT.